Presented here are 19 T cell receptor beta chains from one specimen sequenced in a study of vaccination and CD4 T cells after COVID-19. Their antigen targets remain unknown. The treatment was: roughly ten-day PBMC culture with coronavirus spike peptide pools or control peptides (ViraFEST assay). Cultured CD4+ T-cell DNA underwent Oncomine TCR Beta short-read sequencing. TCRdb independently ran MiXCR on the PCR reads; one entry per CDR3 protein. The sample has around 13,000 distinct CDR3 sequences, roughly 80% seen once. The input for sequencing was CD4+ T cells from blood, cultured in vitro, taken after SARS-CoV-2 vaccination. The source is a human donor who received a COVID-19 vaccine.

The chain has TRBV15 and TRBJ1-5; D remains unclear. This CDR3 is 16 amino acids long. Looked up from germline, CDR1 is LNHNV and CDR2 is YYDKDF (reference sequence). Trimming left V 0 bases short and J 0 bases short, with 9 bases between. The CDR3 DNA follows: TGTGCCACCAGCAGAGATAAGGAGTATAGCAATCAGCCCCAGCATTTT. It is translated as CATSRDKEYSNQPQHF.

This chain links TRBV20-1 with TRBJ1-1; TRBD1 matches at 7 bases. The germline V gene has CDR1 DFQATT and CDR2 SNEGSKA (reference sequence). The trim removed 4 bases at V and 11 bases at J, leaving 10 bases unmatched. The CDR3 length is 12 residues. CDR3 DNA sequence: TGCAGTGCTAATCGACAGGGAATACTCGCTTTCTTT. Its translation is CSANRQGILAFF.

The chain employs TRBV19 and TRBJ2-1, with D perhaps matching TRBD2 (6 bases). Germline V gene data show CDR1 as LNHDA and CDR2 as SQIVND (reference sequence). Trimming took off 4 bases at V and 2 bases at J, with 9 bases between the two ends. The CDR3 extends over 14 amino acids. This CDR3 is CASSRGVAYNEQFF. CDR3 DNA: TGTGCCAGTAGTAGGGGGGTCGCCTACAATGAGCAGTTCTTC.

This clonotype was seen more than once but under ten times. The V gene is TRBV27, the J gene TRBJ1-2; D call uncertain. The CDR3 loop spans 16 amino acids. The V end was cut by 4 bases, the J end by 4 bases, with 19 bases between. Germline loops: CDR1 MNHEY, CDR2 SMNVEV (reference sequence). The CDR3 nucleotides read TGTGCCAGCAGTTCCCTCCGGACGAGGTCAACCTATGGCTACACCTTC. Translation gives CASSSLRTRSTYGYTF.

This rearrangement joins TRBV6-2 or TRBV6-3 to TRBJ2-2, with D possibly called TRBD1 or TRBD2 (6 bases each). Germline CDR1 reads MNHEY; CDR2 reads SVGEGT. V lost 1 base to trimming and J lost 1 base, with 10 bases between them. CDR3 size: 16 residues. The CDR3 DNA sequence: TGTGCCAGCAGTTACTACGGGGGCCTGAACACCGGGGAGCTGTTTTTT. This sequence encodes CASSYYGGLNTGELFF.

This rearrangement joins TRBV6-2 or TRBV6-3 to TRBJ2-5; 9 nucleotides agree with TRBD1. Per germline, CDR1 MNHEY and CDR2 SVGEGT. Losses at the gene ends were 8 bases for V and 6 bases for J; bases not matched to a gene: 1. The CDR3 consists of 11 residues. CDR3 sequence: CASGQGKTQYF. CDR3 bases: TGTGCCAGCGGACAGGGGAAGACCCAGTACTTC.

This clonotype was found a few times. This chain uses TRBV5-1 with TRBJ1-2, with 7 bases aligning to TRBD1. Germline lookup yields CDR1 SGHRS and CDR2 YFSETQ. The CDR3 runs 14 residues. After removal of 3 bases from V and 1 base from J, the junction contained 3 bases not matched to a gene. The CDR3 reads CASSYQGGNYGYTF. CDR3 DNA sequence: TGCGCCAGCAGCTACCAGGGGGGTAACTATGGCTACACCTTC.

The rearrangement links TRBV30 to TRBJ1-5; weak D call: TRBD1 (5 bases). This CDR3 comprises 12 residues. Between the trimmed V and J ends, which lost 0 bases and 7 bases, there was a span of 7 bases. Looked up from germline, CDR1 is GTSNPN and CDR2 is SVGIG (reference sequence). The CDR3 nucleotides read TGTGCCTGGAGTGTACGGGGGCAGCCCCAGCATTTT. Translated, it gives CAWSVRGQPQHF.

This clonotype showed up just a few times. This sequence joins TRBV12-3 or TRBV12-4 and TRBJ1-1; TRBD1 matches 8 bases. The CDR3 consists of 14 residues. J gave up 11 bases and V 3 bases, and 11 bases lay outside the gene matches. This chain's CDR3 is CASSFGQGGKGAFF. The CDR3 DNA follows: TGTGCCAGCAGTTTCGGACAGGGAGGCAAGGGGGCTTTCTTT.

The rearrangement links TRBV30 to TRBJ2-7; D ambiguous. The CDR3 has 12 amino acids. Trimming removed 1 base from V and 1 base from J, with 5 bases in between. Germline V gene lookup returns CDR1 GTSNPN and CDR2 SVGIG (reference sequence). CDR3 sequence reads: CAWSAGSYEQYF. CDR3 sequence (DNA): TGTGCCTGGAGTGCGGGTTCCTACGAGCAGTACTTC.

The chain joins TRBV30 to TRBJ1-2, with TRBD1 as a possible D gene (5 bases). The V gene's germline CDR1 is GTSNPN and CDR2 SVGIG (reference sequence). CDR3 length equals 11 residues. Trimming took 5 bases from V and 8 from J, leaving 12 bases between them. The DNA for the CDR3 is TGTGCCTGGGGTGGGACGAGAGGCTACACCTTC. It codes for CAWGGTRGYTF.

The CDR3 region is CASSIRDTYQPQHF. In DNA, the CDR3 is TGTGCCAGTAGTATAAGGGACACGTATCAGCCCCAGCATTTT. V and J are TRBV19 and TRBJ1-5; TRBD1 might be the D (6 bases). The CDR3 loop spans 14 amino acids. The germline V and J ends were trimmed by 2 bases and 5 bases, with 10 bases remaining between them. The germline V gene has CDR1 LNHDA and CDR2 SQIVND (reference sequence). The whole variable domain, filled in from reference TRBV19 and TRBJ1-5, reads DGGITQSPKYLFRKEGQNVTLSCEQNLNHDAMYWYRQDPGQGLRLIYYSQIVNDFQKGDIAEGYSVSREKKESFPLTVTSAQKNPTAFYLCASSIRDTYQPQHFGDGTRLSIL.

In DNA, the CDR3 is TGTGCCATCAGTGAACAGGGGGCTTATGGAAACACCATATATTTT. Translated: CAISEQGAYGNTIYF. V usage is TRBV10-3 and J usage is TRBJ1-3, with 9 positions matching TRBD1. Germline V CDR1 and CDR2: ENHRY, SYGVKD. The CDR3 extends over 15 amino acids. Trimming at V came to 3 bases and at J to 3 bases, leaving 3 bases not matched to a gene.

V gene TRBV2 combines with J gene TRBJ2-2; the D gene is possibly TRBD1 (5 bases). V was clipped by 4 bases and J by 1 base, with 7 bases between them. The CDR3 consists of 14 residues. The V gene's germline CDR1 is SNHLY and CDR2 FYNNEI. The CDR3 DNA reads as TGTGCCAGCAGTGTGCAGGGGAACACCGGGGAGCTGTTTTTT. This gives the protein CASSVQGNTGELFF.

CDR3: CASSRPGTGLKYGYTF. Written as DNA, the CDR3 is TGTGCCAGCAGTCGCCCCGGGACAGGGTTAAAGTATGGCTACACCTTC. The chain couples TRBV28 to TRBJ1-2, with 9 bases identical to TRBD1. CDR1 and CDR2 from the germline V gene are MDHEN and SYDVKM. J was trimmed by 5 bases and V by 5 bases; bases with no gene match: 12. This CDR3 has 16 amino acids.

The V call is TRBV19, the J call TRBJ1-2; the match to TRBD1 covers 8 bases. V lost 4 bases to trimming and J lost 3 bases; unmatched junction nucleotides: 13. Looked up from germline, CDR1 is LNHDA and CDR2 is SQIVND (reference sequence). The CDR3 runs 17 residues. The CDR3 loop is CASSRSDRDYGDYGYTF. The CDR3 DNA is TGTGCCAGTAGTAGGTCGGACAGGGACTACGGGGACTATGGCTACACCTTC.

CDR3 in DNA: TGTGCCAGCAGCTTAGCGGGGTGGACCGATAATTCACCCCTCCACTTT. Translating it yields CASSLAGWTDNSPLHF. This chain uses TRBV7-2 with TRBJ1-6; D unclear. The length of the CDR3 is 16 residues. Trimming shortened V by 0 bases and J by 5 bases, and 11 bases separated the two germline ends. The germline CDR1 and CDR2 sequences are SGHTA and FQGNSA.

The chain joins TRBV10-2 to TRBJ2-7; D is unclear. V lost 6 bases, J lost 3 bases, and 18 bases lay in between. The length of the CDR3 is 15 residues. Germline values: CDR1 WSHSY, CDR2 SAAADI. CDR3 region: CASSRAQGKDYEQYF. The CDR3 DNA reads TGCGCCAGCAGCCGAGCACAAGGGAAAGACTACGAGCAGTACTTC.

The CDR3: CSVRATSGGTDTQYF. In nucleotides, the CDR3 is TGCAGTGTTCGAGCGACTAGCGGGGGCACAGATACGCAGTATTTT. This chain uses TRBV20-1 with TRBJ2-3, with 11 bases matching TRBD2. Per the germline V gene, CDR1 is DFQATT and CDR2 is SNEGSKA (reference sequence). The CDR3 is 15 amino acids. V trimming: 7 bases; J trimming: 1 base; junction bases outside the gene matches: 7.